The entry that follows covers one T cell receptor (beta chain) sequence. The authors' processing: Nucleated cell counts were estimated from reference gene primer amplification. Clones were sequenced by immunoSEQ multiplex PCR, and TCRdb holds only the in-frame ones, with some missing. The DNA gave D and trimming, while V, J and clone size come from that table. The sample lists 250,000 to 350,000 clones; around 81% were seen once. These data are taken from a study of blood T cell repertoires in COVID-19. Background on the study: The United States, Italy and Spain were the sources of the acute and convalescent COVID-19 samples.

Seattle participants joined during active infection and were tracked over time. This CDR3 has 10 residues. Deletions cut 10 bases from V and 6 bases from J, with 6 bases between. The V gene's germline CDR1 is ENHRY and CDR2 SYGVKD. This clonotype was obtained from a person aged 65 to 85 with COVID-19, enrolled during active disease. The chain carries TRBV10-3 and TRBJ1-4; D call uncertain. Input material: peripheral blood. This CDR3 reads CAREDEKLFF. CDR3 DNA: TGTGCCAGGGAGGATGAAAAACTGTTTTTT.